The 14 T cell receptor beta chains presented below share a single source sample, sequenced in a study of T cell responses to AZD1222 COVID-19 vaccine. Only in-frame clones appear in the TCRdb table, and some are missing; sequencing was by immunoSEQ multiplex PCR. Here the sample spans almost 70,000 clones, about 80% being singletons. The sequenced sample was peripheral blood, obtained 28 days after the second AZD1222 dose. The receptors come from an adult who received the AZD1222 COVID-19 vaccine.

The genes are TRBV5-1 and TRBJ1-3; the D gene is possibly TRBD1 (5 bases). V gave up 3 bases and J gave up 1 base, with 8 bases separating them. The CDR3 totals 14 residues. Germline values: CDR1 SGHRS, CDR2 YFSETQ. In DNA form, the CDR3 reads TGCGCCAGCAGCTCGCAGGGTTCTGGAAACACCATATATTTT. It translates to CASSSQGSGNTIYF.

The V and J genes are TRBV11-3 and TRBJ2-1, with TRBD2 identical over 14 bases. The germline V gene encodes CDR1 SGHNT and CDR2 YENEEA. The CDR3 has 15 amino acids. The V segment lost 4 bases and the J segment 7 bases; nucleotides outside the gene matches: 3. CDR3 loop: CASSSRLAGGNEQFF. CDR3 coding DNA: TGTGCCAGCAGCTCCCGACTAGCGGGGGGGAATGAGCAGTTCTTC.

There are many counts of this clone. The chain employs TRBV27 and TRBJ2-6; TRBD2 matches 11 bases. With V trimmed by 9 bases and J by 0 bases, 19 bases remained unmatched. The CDR3 totals 21 residues. Germline CDR1 and CDR2: MNHEY and SMNVEV (reference sequence). CDR3 nucleotides: TGTGCCAGAACCCACCCACTAGCGGGGGACCCATCCATCTCTGGGGCCAACGTCCTGACTTTC. This sequence encodes CARTHPLAGDPSISGANVLTF. Filled out from reference TRBV27 and TRBJ2-6, the complete variable domain reads EAQVTQNPRYLITVTGKKLTVTCSQNMNHEYMSWYRQDPGLGLRQIYYSMNVEVTDKGDVPEGYKVSRKEKRNFPLILESPSPNQTSLYFCARTHPLAGDPSISGANVLTFGAGSRLTVL.

The gene calls are TRBV2 and TRBJ2-2; 10 positions agree with TRBD2. The CDR3 runs 16 residues. Germline lookup yields CDR1 SNHLY and CDR2 FYNNEI. The ends lost 1 base at V and 4 bases at J; junction bases unmatched: 3. The CDR3 here is CASSEELAGATGELFF. DNA of the CDR3: TGTGCCAGCAGTGAAGAGCTAGCGGGGGCCACCGGGGAGCTGTTTTTT.

This chain uses TRBV6-5 with TRBJ1-2, with a weak D call TRBD1 (5 bases). The CDR3 spans 14 residues. CDR1 is MNHEY, CDR2 SVGAGI, per germline. V lost 6 bases and J 8 bases, leaving 19 bases between the germline ends. The CDR3 reads CASRPDYRGEGYTF. CDR3 coding DNA: TGTGCCAGCAGACCTGACTACCGGGGGGAAGGCTACACCTTC.

This rearrangement joins TRBV28 to TRBJ1-5, with 9 nucleotides matching TRBD1. This CDR3 is built from 15 residues. Germline-derived CDR1 and CDR2 are MDHEN and SYDVKM. V dropped 6 bases and J dropped 4; count of bases not matched to a gene: 7. CDR3 loop: CASSPGGQGNQPQHF. The DNA of the CDR3 is TGTGCCAGCAGCCCGGGAGGACAGGGGAATCAGCCCCAGCATTTT.

The CDR3 here is CASSFLGVGGNTEAFF. The CDR3 bases are TGTGCCAGCAGTTTTTTAGGTGTAGGGGGGAACACTGAAGCTTTCTTT. The gene calls are TRBV27 and TRBJ1-1; possible D gene TRBD1, 6 bases. V dropped 3 bases and J dropped 1 base, with 15 bases sitting between them. Germline V lookup: CDR1 MNHEY, CDR2 SMNVEV (reference sequence). The CDR3 loop spans 16 amino acids.

In this sample, this clone turned up a few times. The chain employs TRBV7-9 and TRBJ1-1, with 8 positions matching TRBD1. The CDR3 contains 14 residues. CDR1 and CDR2 (germline): SEHNR, FQNEAQ (reference sequence). The ends lost 5 bases at V and 2 bases at J; junction bases unmatched: 4. The CDR3 sequence: CASSPGGPNTEAFF. CDR3 DNA: TGTGCCAGCAGCCCAGGGGGCCCCAACACTGAAGCTTTCTTT.

The rearrangement uses TRBV6-5 and TRBJ1-1, with 9 nucleotides matching TRBD1. J lost 11 bases, V lost 5 bases, and 6 bases had no gene match. CDR1 is MNHEY, CDR2 SVGAGI, per germline. This CDR3 region has 12 residues. The CDR3 DNA follows: TGTGCCAGCAGTCTGGGACAGGGTAGGGCTTTCTTT. Translating it yields CASSLGQGRAFF.

The chain carries TRBV3-1 (or the pseudogene TRBV3-2) and TRBJ1-2; D possibly corresponds to TRBD1 (6 bases). In germline, CDR1 is LGHDT, CDR2 YNNKEL (reference sequence). This CDR3 is 16 amino acids long. Trimming pared 0 bases from V and 4 bases from J, leaving 15 bases between. CDR3: CASSQEGPTGPYGYTF. Written as DNA, the CDR3 is TGTGCCAGCAGCCAAGAGGGGCCAACAGGGCCCTATGGCTACACCTTC.

This sequence joins TRBV13 and TRBJ1-3; D is ambiguous. Germline CDR1 and CDR2: PRHDT and FYEKMQ (reference sequence). Trimming took off 0 bases at V and 0 bases at J, with 9 bases between the two ends. The CDR3 contains 16 residues. The DNA of the CDR3 is TGTGCCAGCAGCTTAGGTGTCAGCTTCTCTGGAAACACCATATATTTT. Its translation is CASSLGVSFSGNTIYF.

The V gene is TRBV19, the J gene TRBJ2-1, with 13 bases lining up with TRBD2. Looked up from germline, CDR1 is LNHDA and CDR2 is SQIVND (reference sequence). Germline trimming cut 2 bases from V and 0 bases from J; bases unmatched to any gene: 10. The CDR3 is 20 amino acids. Here the CDR3 reads CASSITQGLAGATSYNEQFF. The CDR3 region has the DNA TGTGCCAGTAGTATAACCCAAGGACTAGCGGGGGCCACCTCCTACAATGAGCAGTTCTTC.

This chain uses TRBV19 with TRBJ2-7; the D is unclear. CDR1 and CDR2 (germline): LNHDA, SQIVND (reference sequence). The CDR3 extends over 16 amino acids. V was trimmed by 5 bases and J by 2 bases, leaving 19 bases between them. The CDR3, as DNA: TGTGCCAGTAGTCCCAATGCGGCAGGAATAGCCTACGAGCAGTACTTC. Amino acid sequence: CASSPNAAGIAYEQYF.

The chain employs TRBV15 and TRBJ1-2; D is ambiguous. From germline, CDR1 is LNHNV and CDR2 YYDKDF (reference sequence). V lost 0 bases and J 4 bases, leaving 12 bases between the germline ends. The CDR3 contains 15 residues. CDR3 coding DNA: TGTGCCACCAGCAGAGATACGGGAAGCGGCTATGGCTACACCTTC. Amino acids: CATSRDTGSGYGYTF.